The subject of this entry is one TCR beta chain. What it recognizes is unknown. Those who donated were healthy bone marrow donors. CDR3 length equals 14 residues. CDR1 and CDR2 (germline): ENHRY, SYGVKD. Unmatched junction bases numbered 2, after V lost 3 bases and J lost 4 bases. Primers for the PCR totalled 60 Vbeta and 13 Jbeta. The method was immunoSEQ multiplex PCR; TCRdb's version includes in-frame clones alone and lacks a portion of them. The sample has some 110,000 clones, less than 85% seen once. This sample is part of a study of cytomegalovirus exposure and HLA in healthy donors. General study results and limits: The listing of 150 to 200 TCR beta chains classed them as cytomegalovirus-associated.

The TCR was taken from a man aged 45-65 years in good health and CMV-seropositive. The J gene is TRBJ2-2, the V gene TRBV10-3, with TRBD1 identical over 7 bases. What was sequenced was PBMCs. CDR3 sequence (DNA): TGTGCCATCAGTGACAGGGGGAGCACCGGGGAGCTGTTTTTT. It translates to CAISDRGSTGELFF.